One sample yielded the 22 T cell receptor beta chains listed below, sequenced in a study of T cells expressing NK-cell markers. TCRdb re-called the 5' RACE reads, yielding one record per CDR3 amino acid sequence without DNA. This sample's clone table lists roughly 150,000 distinct CDR3 sequences. The sequenced material came from blood T cells: a sorted CD56 or NKG2C T cell subset, CD4+ or CD8+ T cells, or bulk PBMC T cells (not recorded which). Receptors originate from a woman aged 18 to 69 in good health.

The rearrangement uses TRBV5-1 and TRBJ1-6; absent DNA, TCRdb's TRBD1 call cannot be checked. This CDR3 is built from 14 residues. Germline CDR1 reads SGHRS; CDR2 reads YFSETQ. CDR3 region: CASSLEWDNSPLHF.

The J gene is TRBJ2-2, the V gene TRBV5-1; without DNA, the TCRdb call of TRBD2 cannot be checked. Germline V gene data show CDR1 as SGHRS and CDR2 as YFSETQ. CDR3 length: 16 amino acids. CDR3 region: CASSLGASRNTGELFF.

The V call is TRBV6-6, the J call TRBJ2-7; absent DNA, TCRdb's TRBD1 call cannot be checked. The CDR3 spans 12 residues. Germline V gives CDR1 MNHNY, CDR2 SVGAGI (reference sequence). The CDR3 loop reads CASSNHRDEQYF.

V and J are TRBV7-9 and TRBJ1-1; TCRdb gives TRBD1 as the D gene, but with no DNA this cannot be confirmed. The V gene's germline CDR1 is SEHNR and CDR2 FQNEAQ (reference sequence). This CDR3 contains 14 residues. The CDR3 reads CASSPQGTHTEAFF.

This chain links TRBV20-1 with TRBJ2-1; without DNA, the TCRdb call of TRBD2 cannot be checked. Germline values: CDR1 DFQATT, CDR2 SNEGSKA (reference sequence). The CDR3 extends over 15 amino acids. The CDR3 reads CSAPPGLAGGNEQFF.

The chain has TRBV3-1 and TRBJ2-3; as DNA is missing, the TRBD1 call by TCRdb cannot be tested. Per the germline V gene, CDR1 is LGHDT and CDR2 is YNNKEL (reference sequence). The CDR3 covers 16 residues. This CDR3 reads CASSQAPGLDADTQYF.

The chain employs TRBV7-2 and TRBJ1-1; TCRdb's assignment of TRBD1 cannot be checked, as there is no DNA. The CDR3 sequence is 15 residues long. Germline assignment: CDR1 SGHTA and CDR2 FQGNSA. The CDR3 here is CASRDRGLMNTEAFF. Complete variable domain (other parts from reference TRBV7-2 and TRBJ1-1): GAGVSQSPSNKVTEKGKDVELRCDPISGHTALYWYRQSLGQGLEFLIYFQGNSAPDKSGLPSDRFSAERTGGSVSTLTIQRTQQEDSAVYLCASRDRGLMNTEAFFGQGTRLTVV.

The chain couples TRBV5-1 to TRBJ1-4; TCRdb's D call, TRBD1, is unchecked because there is no DNA. The CDR3 length is 15 residues. Germline CDR1 and CDR2: SGHRS and YFSETQ. CDR3 sequence reads: CASSLGGTGDEKLFF.

The chain is built from TRBV16 and TRBJ1-3. Germline CDR1 is KGHSY and CDR2 is FQNENV. The CDR3 consists of 13 residues. CDR3 residues: CASSQSAGTENHF. The variable domain in full, with the rest retrieved from reference TRBV16 and TRBJ1-3, is GEEVAQTPKHLVRGEGQKAKLYCAPIKGHSYVFWYQQVLKNEFKFLISFQNENVFDETGMPKERFSAKCLPNSPCSLEIQATKLEDSAVYFCASSQSAGTENHFGEGSWLTVV.

This chain links TRBV28 with TRBJ2-1. The CDR3 covers 15 residues. Germline CDR1 and CDR2: MDHEN and SYDVKM. This chain's CDR3 is CASSRGVWIRHEQFF.

The chain is built from TRBV3-1 and TRBJ2-5; with no DNA, the TCRdb D assignment of TRBD1 cannot be verified. Germline CDR1 LGHDT, CDR2 YNNKEL (reference sequence). This CDR3 is 13 amino acids long. The CDR3 here is CASSQSDRGTQYF.

V and J are TRBV6-1 and TRBJ2-7; no DNA is available, so the TRBD1 call from TCRdb remains unchecked. The CDR3 has 15 residues. Germline-derived CDR1 and CDR2 are MNHNS and SASEGT. CDR3 loop: CASSEAWTRTYEQYF.

The CDR3: CAISARQEETQYF. The chain recombines TRBV10-3 with TRBJ2-5; TCRdb lists TRBD1, though no DNA is available to test this call. Germline CDR1 ENHRY, CDR2 SYGVKD. This CDR3 has 13 residues.

V gene TRBV20-1 combines with J gene TRBJ2-1; TCRdb picks TRBD2, but there is no DNA to check that call. Germline CDR1 and CDR2: DFQATT and SNEGSKA (reference sequence). The CDR3 is 14 amino acids. The CDR3 sequence: CSARTGASGNEQFF.

This rearrangement joins TRBV7-2 to TRBJ2-1; TCRdb lists TRBD2, though no DNA is available to test this call. The germline V gene has CDR1 SGHTA and CDR2 FQGNSA. This CDR3 has 15 residues. The CDR3 here is CASSTRSGSFNEQFF.

This chain links TRBV11-2 with TRBJ2-3; TCRdb's D call of TRBD2 is untestable without DNA. This CDR3 comprises 15 residues. CDR1 and CDR2 (germline): SGHAT, FQNNGV. The CDR3 sequence: CASSFVAKSTDTQYF.

The CDR3 loop reads CSWTSGTTDTQYF. The chain recombines TRBV20-1 with TRBJ2-3; there is no DNA to check the TCRdb D call of TRBD2. The CDR3 runs 13 residues. Germline V lookup: CDR1 DFQATT, CDR2 SNEGSKA (reference sequence).

V is TRBV12-3 or TRBV12-4 and J is TRBJ2-7; TCRdb proposes TRBD1, but this gene call is untestable without DNA. The length of the CDR3 is 13 residues. The CDR3 here is CASSRDKKYEQYF.

V and J are TRBV20-1 and TRBJ1-5; the D call of TRBD1 rests on TCRdb alone, since no DNA is present to check it. Germline assignment: CDR1 DFQATT and CDR2 SNEGSKA (reference sequence). The CDR3 runs to 15 residues. The CDR3 sequence is CSASWALDSNQPQHF.

This sequence joins TRBV7-9 and TRBJ1-2. This CDR3 spans 12 amino acids. From germline, CDR1 is SEHNR and CDR2 FQNEAQ (reference sequence). The chain's CDR3 is CASSPELYGYTF.

The J gene is TRBJ2-3, the V gene TRBV12-3 or TRBV12-4; TCRdb selects TRBD2, and the lack of DNA leaves this call unchecked. CDR3 size: 16 residues. The CDR3: CASSSYIAGALDTQYF.

The chain recombines TRBV4-1 with TRBJ2-1; the D call from TCRdb, TRBD2, cannot be confirmed without DNA. Germline CDR1 and CDR2: MGHRA and YSYEKL. The CDR3 loop spans 15 amino acids. This CDR3 is CASSQDGAGSNEQFF.